This record looks at one T cell receptor (beta chain) sequence and its context. Its antigen is unknown. One base away there is no much larger clone; base qualities are not given. This sample is part of a study of blood T cell repertoires in COVID-19 (dated by TCRdb to 2020 to 2021). With regard to the full study: Samples from collaborators originated in the United States, Italy and Spain and spanned both the acute and convalescent phases of COVID-19. The material from the prospective study consisted of cDNA or gDNA derived from T cells, B-cell-depleted T cells, or PBMCs. Subjects who had been exposed to COVID-19, were actively infected with it, or had recovered from it provided the deeply sampled blood TCRbeta repertoires that made up the dataset. The repertoires were made available in a free public database intended to serve as a resource for research on the immune response to SARS-CoV-2. Samples came from the ongoing ImmuneRACE study (first 160 participants) plus 1,254 subjects from 6 global collaborators. The sample metadata nearly always contained a de-identified subject ID, COVID-19 status, age in years and sex. Where available, HLA class I and class II types were taken from metadata supplied by the sample provider and were not determined by assay-based typing. Overall study results and their limits: The quantity of clinical and demographic metadata differed by source and by participant and was supplied without curation.

Collaborating institutions collected whole blood in K2EDTA tubes following their own protocols. Collaborator samples were shipped for TCRbeta analysis as frozen whole blood, isolated PBMCs, or DNA extracted from either sample type. V loses 10 bases at its end and J loses 6 bases; junction bases beyond the gene matches: 9. CDR1 is given as SNHLY and CDR2 as FYNNEI, both from the germline V gene. The CDR3 covers 14 residues, taking in both the cysteine and the phenylalanine. Just the 42-base CDR3 DNA is kept, in frame starting at base 1. The immunoSEQ Assay, a bias-controlled multiplex PCR, was used to amplify TCRbeta CDR3 regions from genomic DNA. The paper's data handling went like this. Nucleated cell counts per sample were estimated from amplification of reference gene primers within the assay. Sequence reads were collapsed and filtered to measure the absolute abundance of every unique TCRbeta CDR3 rearrangement. Productive Simpson clonality was computed per sample as the square root of Simpson's diversity index over productive rearrangements. Imported from immuneACCESS, the table was reduced by TCRdb to in-frame sequences with V and J called. These copies leave out some clones; in studies compared against another copy, an unresolved V gene accounts for under half, and the cause of the remainder is not known. The V and J calls and clone size were taken over from that table, and D and trimming were inferred from the DNA. This sample holds fewer than 200,000 clones; 82% were observed only once. The ten most abundant clones make up roughly 9.1% of the sample.

Source material: peripheral blood. The TCR sequence derives from a woman in her 70s with acute or convalescent COVID-19. The chain is encoded by TRBV2 joined to TRBJ1-6; the central 7 bases match TRBD1. The nucleotides are TGTGCCACCGCGGCGGACAGGTTTAATTCACCCCTCCACTTT. Translated, it gives CATAADRFNSPLHF.